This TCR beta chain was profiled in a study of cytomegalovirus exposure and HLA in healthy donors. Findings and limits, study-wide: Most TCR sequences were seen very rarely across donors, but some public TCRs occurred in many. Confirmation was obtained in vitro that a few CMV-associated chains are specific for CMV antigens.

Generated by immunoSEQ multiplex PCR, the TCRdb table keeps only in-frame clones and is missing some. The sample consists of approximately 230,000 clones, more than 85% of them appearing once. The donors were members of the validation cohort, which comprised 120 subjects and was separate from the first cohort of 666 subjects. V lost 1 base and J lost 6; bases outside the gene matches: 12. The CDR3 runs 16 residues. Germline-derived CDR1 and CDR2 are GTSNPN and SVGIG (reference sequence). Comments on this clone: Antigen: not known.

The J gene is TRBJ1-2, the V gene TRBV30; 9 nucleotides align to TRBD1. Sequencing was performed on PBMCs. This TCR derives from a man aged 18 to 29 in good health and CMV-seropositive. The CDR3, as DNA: TGTGCCTGGAGTGGGGAACAGGGGGCGTTTTACAATGGCTACACCTTC. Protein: CAWSGEQGAFYNGYTF.